This T cell receptor beta chain is drawn from a study of CD8 T cells in ankylosing spondylitis. Study results and limitations: The authors found the disease-linked clones to be CD8+ and relatively rare in peripheral blood. Significant enrichment of disease-linked clones was reportedly seen in matched ankylosing spondylitis synovial fluid. A number of the motif variants had already been described in reactive arthritis synovial fluid and blood. It appeared that ankylosing spondylitis blood was characterized by a TCR beta motif of fewer than ten highly homologous variants.

In its sample, this clonotype was seen a few times. The target antigen is unknown. Looked up from germline, CDR1 is DFQATT and CDR2 is SNEGSKA (reference sequence). This CDR3 has 13 amino acids. Trimming removed 0 bases from V and 6 bases from J, with 10 bases in between. Quantitative 5'-RACE was performed with molecular barcodes, and it yielded the TCR beta libraries. TCRdb independently ran MiXCR on the 5' RACE reads; one entry per CDR3 protein. There are almost 400,000 distinct CDR3 sequences in the sample; around 22% occur only once, and about a sixth lies in the top ten. The chain uses TRBV20-1 and TRBJ2-3; maybe TRBD1 (6 bases). Sequencing was carried out using blood, either unsorted or a sorted T cell fraction (not recorded which). The clonotype originates from a male donor with ankylosing spondylitis. DNA for the CDR3: TGCAGTGCTAGAGATTTCCAGGGGGATACGCAGTATTTT. This gives the protein CSARDFQGDTQYF.